The T cell receptor beta chain under discussion was sequenced for a study of blood T cells in healthy people across ages. This CDR3 has 11 residues. From germline, CDR1 is DFQATT and CDR2 SNEGSKA (reference sequence). With a J-beta primer mix and a sample-barcoded 5' primer, a second PCR ran 7 to 11 cycles. Individual samples furnished no less than 3 million CDR3-containing paired-end reads apiece. MiXCR, applied by TCRdb to the 5' RACE reads, yields one record per CDR3 protein. The sample contains just under 550,000 distinct CDR3 sequences, 24% of which appear only once. The study isolated at least 6.5 million PBMCs from each sample. These records were also assigned to another study, of T cells of mothers and their children. This second study notes: Samples came from a few healthy Caucasian mothers and their six children.

The TCR was taken from a boy younger than 18 in good health. This chain links TRBV20-1 with TRBJ2-5; D remains unclear. Sequenced material: blood. Here the CDR3 reads CSPLDFETQYF. CDR3 DNA sequence: TGCAGCCCTCTTGATTTTGAGACCCAGTACTTC.